Sequencing of this TCR beta chain was carried out in a study of regulatory T cells in long-lasting Graves disease. Broader study findings: TCR diversity was lower in persistent than newly diagnosed Graves' disease.

This clonotype has just one count. Its antigen is not identified. Compared with germline, one end of the junction differs, possibly owing to a read error. Specified time point: newly diagnosed GD, antithyroid drugs for less than 3 months. Researchers made the TCR library from RNA that was extracted from PBMCs. Graves' disease diagnoses followed American Thyroid Association guidelines. The germline CDR1 and CDR2 sequences are MNHEY and SMNVEV (reference sequence). The CDR3 extends over 16 amino acids. For TCR beta, libraries came from iRepertoire HTBI primers and Arm-PCR of CDR3 regions. TCRdb processed the multiplex PCR reads anew with MiXCR; each CDR3 protein has one entry. The table lists about 420,000 distinct CDR3 sequences, 16% of them singletons. These records were also assigned to another study, of T cells in Graves' hyperthyroidism and ophthalmopathy. That study adds: The HTBI primer set served for first-round RT-PCR of the TCR CDR3.

The TCR comes from a woman aged 18 to 35 with Graves disease. The sequenced sample was peripheral blood mononuclear cells (PBMCs), obtained at new diagnosis, from a patient treated with antithyroid drugs. V is TRBV27 and J is TRBJ2-1, with 10 bases lining up with TRBD2. Written as DNA, the CDR3 is TGTGCCAGCAGTTTACGGGGACTAGCGTACTACAATGAGCGGTTCTTC. Translating gives CASSLRGLAYYNERFF.